The clone carrying this T cell receptor beta chain turned up a few times. Antigen: not known. In TCRdb, the reads were re-called with MiXCR into one record per CDR3 protein. The sample lists under 600,000 distinct CDR3 sequences, approximately 15% occurring once. These data belong to a study of T cell repertoires in cytomegalovirus infection. About the research overall: CMV infection together with matching HLA type was indicated by public TCR beta signatures.

The germline V gene encodes CDR1 SGDLS and CDR2 YYNGEE. This CDR3 is built from 15 residues. The V end lost 2 bases, the J end lost 2 bases, and 11 bases lay between the germline ends. General observations from the study: In two of eight donors, the top clonotype was HLA-C-restricted CMV-specific. Public TCR beta family frequency separated CMV-and-HLA carriers, including in an independent cohort.

Sequenced sample: CD8+ T cells from PBMCs. The TCR originated in a human donor in good health (CMV status not recorded). Some clones in this sample may be carry-over from other donors' samples. This chain links TRBV9 with TRBJ1-5; perhaps TRBD1 as D (6 bases). CDR3 in amino acids: CASSVTGAGNQPQHF. CDR3 bases: TGTGCCAGCAGCGTCACGGGGGCCGGCAATCAGCCCCAGCATTTT.